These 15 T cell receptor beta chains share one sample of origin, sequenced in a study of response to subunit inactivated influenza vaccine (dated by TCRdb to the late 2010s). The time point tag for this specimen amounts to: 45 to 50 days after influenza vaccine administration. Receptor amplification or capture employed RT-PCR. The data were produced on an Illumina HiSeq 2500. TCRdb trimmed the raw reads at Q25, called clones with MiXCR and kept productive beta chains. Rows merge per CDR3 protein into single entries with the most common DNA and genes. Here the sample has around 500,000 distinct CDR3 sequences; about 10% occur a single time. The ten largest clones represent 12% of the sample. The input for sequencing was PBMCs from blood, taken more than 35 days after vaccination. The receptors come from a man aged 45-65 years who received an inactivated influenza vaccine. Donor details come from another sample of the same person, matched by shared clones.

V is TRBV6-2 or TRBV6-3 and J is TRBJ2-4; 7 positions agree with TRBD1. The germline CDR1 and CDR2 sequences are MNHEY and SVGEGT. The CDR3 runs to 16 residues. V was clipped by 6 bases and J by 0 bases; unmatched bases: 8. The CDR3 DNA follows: TGTGCCAGCAGGAGGGGACAGTCTTTAGCCAAAAACATTCAGTACTTC. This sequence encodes CASRRGQSLAKNIQYF.

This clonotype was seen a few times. The CDR3 DNA is TGCAGTGCTAGAGATCTACGGACAGGCTCTAGGGGCTACACCTTC. It codes for CSARDLRTGSRGYTF. The chain employs TRBV20-1 and TRBJ1-2; 7 bases match TRBD1. CDR1 and CDR2 (germline): DFQATT, SNEGSKA (reference sequence). The CDR3 has 15 residues. Germline trimming cut 0 bases from V and 8 bases from J; bases unmatched to any gene: 12.

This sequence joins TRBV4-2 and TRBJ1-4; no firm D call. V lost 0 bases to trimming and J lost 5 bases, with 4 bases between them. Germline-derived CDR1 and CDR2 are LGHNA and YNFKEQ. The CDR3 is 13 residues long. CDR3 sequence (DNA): TGTGCCAGCAGCCAAGAACTAAATGAAAAACTGTTTTTT. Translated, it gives CASSQELNEKLFF.

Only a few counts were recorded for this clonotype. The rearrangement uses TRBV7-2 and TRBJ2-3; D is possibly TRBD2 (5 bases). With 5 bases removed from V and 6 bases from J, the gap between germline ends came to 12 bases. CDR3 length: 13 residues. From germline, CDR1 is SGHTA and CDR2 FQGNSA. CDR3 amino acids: CASSRTGKDTQYF. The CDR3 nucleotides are TGTGCCAGCAGCCGGACGGGGAAGGATACGCAGTATTTT.

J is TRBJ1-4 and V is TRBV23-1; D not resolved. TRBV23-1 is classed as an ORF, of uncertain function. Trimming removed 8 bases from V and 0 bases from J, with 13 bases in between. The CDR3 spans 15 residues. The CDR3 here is CASLKNTTTNEKLFF. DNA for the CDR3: TGCGCCAGCTTAAAGAACACCACAACTAATGAAAAACTGTTTTTT.

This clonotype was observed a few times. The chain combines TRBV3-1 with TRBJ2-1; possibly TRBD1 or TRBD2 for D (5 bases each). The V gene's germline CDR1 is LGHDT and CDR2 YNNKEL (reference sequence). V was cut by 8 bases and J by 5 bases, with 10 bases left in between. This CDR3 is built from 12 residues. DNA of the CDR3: TGTGCCAGCCGGGACGCCAACAATGAGCAGTTCTTC. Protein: CASRDANNEQFF.

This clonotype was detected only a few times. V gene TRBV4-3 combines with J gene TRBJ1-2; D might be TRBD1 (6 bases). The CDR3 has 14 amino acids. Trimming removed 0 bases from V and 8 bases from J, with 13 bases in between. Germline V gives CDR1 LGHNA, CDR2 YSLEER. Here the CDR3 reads CASSQDRGPGGYTF. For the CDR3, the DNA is TGCGCCAGCAGCCAAGATCGGGGGCCGGGCGGCTACACCTTC.

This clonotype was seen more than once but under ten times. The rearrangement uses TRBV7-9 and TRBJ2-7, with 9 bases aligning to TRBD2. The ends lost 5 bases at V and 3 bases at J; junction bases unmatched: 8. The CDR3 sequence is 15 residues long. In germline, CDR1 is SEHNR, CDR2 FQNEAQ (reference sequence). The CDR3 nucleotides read TGTGCCAGCAGCCCAGCGGGGGGCAGCCTCTACGAGCAGTACTTC. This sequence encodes CASSPAGGSLYEQYF.

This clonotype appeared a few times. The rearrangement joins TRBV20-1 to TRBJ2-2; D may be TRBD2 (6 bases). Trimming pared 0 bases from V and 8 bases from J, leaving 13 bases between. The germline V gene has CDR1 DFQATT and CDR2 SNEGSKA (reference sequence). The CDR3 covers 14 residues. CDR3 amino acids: CSARDAEGEGELFF. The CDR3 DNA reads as TGCAGTGCTAGAGATGCGGAGGGCGAGGGGGAGCTGTTTTTT.

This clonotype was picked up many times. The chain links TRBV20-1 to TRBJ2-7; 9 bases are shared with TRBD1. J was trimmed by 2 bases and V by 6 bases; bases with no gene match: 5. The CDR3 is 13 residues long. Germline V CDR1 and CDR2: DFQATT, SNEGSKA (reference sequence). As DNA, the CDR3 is TGCAGTGCGCCGACAGGGGGTCCCTACGAGCAGTACTTC. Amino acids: CSAPTGGPYEQYF.

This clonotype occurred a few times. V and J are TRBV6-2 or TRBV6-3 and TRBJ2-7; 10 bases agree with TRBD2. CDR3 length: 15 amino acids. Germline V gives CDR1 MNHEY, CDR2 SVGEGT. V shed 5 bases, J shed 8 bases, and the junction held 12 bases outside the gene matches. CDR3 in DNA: TGTGCCAGCAGTCCGCTGTCGGGACTAGCGATAAAGCAGTACTTC. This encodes CASSPLSGLAIKQYF.

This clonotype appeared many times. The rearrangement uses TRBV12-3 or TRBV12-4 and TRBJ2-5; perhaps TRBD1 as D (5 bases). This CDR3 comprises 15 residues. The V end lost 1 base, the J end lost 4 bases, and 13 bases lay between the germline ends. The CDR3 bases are TGTGCCAGCAGTTTAGACAGGAGATATTCAGAGACCCAGTACTTC. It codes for CASSLDRRYSETQYF.

CDR3 in DNA: TGTGCCAGCAGCTTCCCAGGGGTTAGCACCGGGGAGCTGTTTTTT. Translating it yields CASSFPGVSTGELFF. The chain links TRBV5-5 to TRBJ2-2, with D perhaps TRBD1 (6 bases). CDR1 and CDR2 from the germline V gene are SGHKS and YYEKEE (reference sequence). This CDR3 comprises 15 residues. Between the trimmed V and J ends, which lost 2 bases and 4 bases, there was a span of 12 bases.

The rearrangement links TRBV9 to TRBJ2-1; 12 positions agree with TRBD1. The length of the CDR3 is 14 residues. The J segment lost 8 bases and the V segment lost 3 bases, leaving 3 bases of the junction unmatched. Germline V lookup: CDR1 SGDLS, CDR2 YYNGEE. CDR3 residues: CASSAGTGGYEQFF. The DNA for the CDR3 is TGTGCCAGCAGCGCCGGGACAGGGGGCTATGAGCAGTTCTTC.

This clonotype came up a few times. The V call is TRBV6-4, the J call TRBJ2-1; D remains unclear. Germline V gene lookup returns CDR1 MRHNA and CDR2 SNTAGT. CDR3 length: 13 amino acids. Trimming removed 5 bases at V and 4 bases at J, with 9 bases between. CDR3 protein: CASSNLPYNEQFF. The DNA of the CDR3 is TGTGCCAGCAGTAACCTTCCGTACAATGAGCAGTTCTTC.